The 26 T cell receptor beta chains reported below all come from one sample, sequenced in a study of blood T cell repertoires in COVID-19. Sequenced by immunoSEQ multiplex PCR; TCRdb stores in-frame clones only, minus some. The sample shows about 20,000 clones, roughly 91% of them seen only once. The sample consisted of peripheral blood. The receptors were gathered from a woman aged 55-70 years with active COVID-19.

The chain employs TRBV11-2 and TRBJ2-7; 9 bases line up with TRBD2. From germline, CDR1 is SGHAT and CDR2 FQNNGV. This CDR3 spans 15 amino acids. Trimming took 5 bases from V and 5 from J; bases not matched to a gene: 10. CDR3 coding DNA: TGTGCCAGCAGCCCGGCCGGTAGCGGGGGACACGAGCAGTACTTC. Residues: CASSPAGSGGHEQYF.

The gene calls are TRBV5-1 and TRBJ1-6, with 11 nucleotides matching TRBD1. The CDR3 loop spans 17 amino acids. Germline-derived CDR1 and CDR2 are SGHRS and YFSETQ. V lost 0 bases to trimming and J lost 5 bases; unmatched junction nucleotides: 4. Here the CDR3 DNA reads TGCGCCAGCAGCTTGGAAGGACAGGGGGCTGATAATTCACCCCTCCACTTT. Its protein product is CASSLEGQGADNSPLHF.

The chain couples TRBV19 to TRBJ1-3, with D hard to call. The germline V gene has CDR1 LNHDA and CDR2 SQIVND (reference sequence). This CDR3 has 14 amino acids. V lost 5 bases and J lost 1, with 9 bases in between. The chain's CDR3 is CASSLPGSGNTIYF. The CDR3, as DNA: TGTGCCAGTAGTCTTCCGGGATCTGGAAACACCATATATTTT.

This rearrangement joins TRBV19 to TRBJ1-2; 8 bases map to TRBD1. CDR1 is LNHDA and CDR2 is SQIVND in the germline V gene (reference sequence). The junction had 10 bases not matched to a gene; V was cut back by 6 bases and J by 4 bases. This CDR3 comprises 15 residues. This CDR3 is CASRDRVGISYGYTF. The CDR3 DNA reads as TGTGCCAGTAGGGACAGGGTTGGAATAAGCTATGGCTACACCTTC.

Only a few counts were recorded for this clone. The J gene is TRBJ2-3, the V gene TRBV20-1; TRBD2 matches 8 bases. The germline CDR1 and CDR2 sequences are DFQATT and SNEGSKA (reference sequence). This CDR3 has 15 amino acids. After removal of 3 bases from V and 4 bases from J, the junction contained 9 bases not matched to a gene. This CDR3 reads CSASRVGGAADTQYF. The DNA for the CDR3 is TGCAGTGCTAGTCGAGTCGGGGGGGCGGCAGATACGCAGTATTTT.

The chain couples TRBV2 to TRBJ2-2; possibly TRBD1 for D (6 bases). V lost 6 bases, J lost 5 bases, and 19 bases lay in between. Germline V CDR1 and CDR2: SNHLY, FYNNEI. The CDR3 covers 16 residues. CDR3 bases: TGTGCCAGCAGCGGGCACCGGGACCAGGGGACCGGGGAGCTGTTTTTT. Amino acid sequence: CASSGHRDQGTGELFF.

V is TRBV6-1 and J is TRBJ1-2, with 10 nucleotides matching TRBD1. The V and J ends lost 0 bases and 6 bases, in that order; junction bases with no gene match: 7. The CDR3 has 16 amino acids. Germline V gene lookup returns CDR1 MNHNS and CDR2 SASEGT. CDR3 residues: CASSEAETGGPNGYTF. The CDR3 DNA follows: TGTGCCAGCAGTGAAGCAGAGACAGGGGGCCCTAATGGCTACACCTTC.

DNA for the CDR3: TGTGCCAGCAACCGGGAGGGGAGGAACACTGAAGCTTTCTTT. Translating it yields CASNREGRNTEAFF. The V gene is TRBV6-5, the J gene TRBJ1-1; TRBD1 is a possible D gene (5 bases). V was cut by 7 bases and J by 1 base, with 13 bases left in between. CDR3 size: 14 residues. Looked up from germline, CDR1 is MNHEY and CDR2 is SVGAGI.

The rearrangement uses TRBV11-2 and TRBJ2-1; D is ambiguous. The length of the CDR3 is 16 residues. From germline, CDR1 is SGHAT and CDR2 FQNNGV. Trimming removed 3 bases at V and 1 base at J, with 13 bases between. DNA of the CDR3: TGTGCCAGCAGCTTTGGTCCAGGCAAGTCCTACAATGAGCAGTTCTTC. Protein: CASSFGPGKSYNEQFF.

CDR3 in DNA: TGTGCCAGCAGGGCCTCCTACGAGCAGTACTTC. This encodes CASRASYEQYF. This chain links TRBV2 with TRBJ2-7, with D unresolved. CDR3 length: 11 residues. V lost 6 bases, J lost 0 bases, and 3 bases lay in between. Germline V gives CDR1 SNHLY, CDR2 FYNNEI.

The rearrangement joins TRBV6-4 to TRBJ1-2; no clear D. The length of the CDR3 is 12 residues. Looked up from germline, CDR1 is MRHNA and CDR2 is SNTAGT. V lost 0 bases and J lost 7, with 6 bases in between. The CDR3 nucleotides are TGTGCCAGCAGTGACTCTGCGGGTGGCTACACCTTC. This gives the protein CASSDSAGGYTF.

The rearrangement uses TRBV18 and TRBJ2-7, with D maybe TRBD2 (6 bases). CDR3 length: 16 amino acids. Deletions cut 2 bases from V and 2 bases from J, with 16 bases between. Germline lookup yields CDR1 KGHSH and CDR2 LQKENI. This chain's CDR3 is CASSPIPLAGPYEQYF. The CDR3 DNA reads TGTGCCAGCTCACCAATTCCCCTCGCGGGGCCCTACGAGCAGTACTTC.

The rearrangement links TRBV5-4 to TRBJ1-1; maybe TRBD1 (6 bases). This CDR3 is built from 16 residues. Trimming took off 4 bases at V and 4 bases at J, with 20 bases between the two ends. Germline values: CDR1 SGHNT, CDR2 YYREEE (reference sequence). The CDR3 is CASSPTAGGRGTEAFF. The CDR3 DNA reads TGTGCCAGCAGCCCCACAGCGGGGGGGCGAGGCACTGAAGCTTTCTTT.

This chain connects TRBV18 to TRBJ2-3; no firm D call. CDR1 is KGHSH, CDR2 LQKENI, per germline. CDR3 size: 14 residues. V gave up 5 bases and J gave up 4 bases, with 13 bases separating them. Here the CDR3 reads CASSGSILSDTQYF. CDR3 coding DNA: TGTGCCAGCTCAGGATCGATACTATCAGATACGCAGTATTTT. Full variable domain (missing parts from reference TRBV18 and TRBJ2-3): NAGVMQNPRHLVRRRGQEARLRCSPMKGHSHVYWYRQLPEEGLKFMVYLQKENIIDESGMPKERFSAEFPKEGPSILRIQQVVRGDSAAYFCASSGSILSDTQYFGPGTRLTVL.

The chain carries TRBV18 and TRBJ2-1; TRBD2 might be the D (5 bases). V lost 5 bases to trimming and J lost 6 bases, with 20 bases between them. Germline V gene data show CDR1 as KGHSH and CDR2 as LQKENI. This CDR3 has 16 amino acids. The CDR3 DNA is TGTGCCAGCTCAAAGTCAGGCGGAAATGAGGGCAATGAGCAGTTCTTC. It specifies CASSKSGGNEGNEQFF.

The chain uses TRBV9 and TRBJ1-6; 10 nucleotides match TRBD1. This CDR3 comprises 16 residues. Germline lookup yields CDR1 SGDLS and CDR2 YYNGEE. V gave up 3 bases and J gave up 7 bases; unmatched junction bases: 7. The CDR3 here is CASSAPGQGLNSPLHF. In nucleotides, the CDR3 is TGTGCCAGCAGCGCACCGGGACAGGGGTTAAATTCACCCCTCCACTTT.

This chain connects TRBV6-6 to TRBJ2-5, with 8 bases fitting TRBD1. Germline V lookup: CDR1 MNHNY, CDR2 SVGAGI (reference sequence). V lost 6 bases to trimming and J lost 4 bases; unmatched junction nucleotides: 4. This CDR3 spans 13 amino acids. CDR3 bases: TGTGCCAGCAGACCAGGGGGCAGAGAGACCCAGTACTTC. This gives the protein CASRPGGRETQYF.

The V and J genes are TRBV5-1 and TRBJ2-1; D call uncertain. Per germline, CDR1 SGHRS and CDR2 YFSETQ. V was clipped by 0 bases and J by 9 bases, with 4 bases between them. The length of the CDR3 is 11 residues. The CDR3: CASSLGGEQFF. CDR3 DNA: TGCGCCAGCAGCTTGGGAGGTGAGCAGTTCTTC.

CDR3 nucleotide sequence: TGTGCCAGCGGAAGACAGGGAAATAATTCACCCCTCCACTTT. This codes for CASGRQGNNSPLHF. This chain uses TRBV27 with TRBJ1-6; 7 nucleotides match TRBD1. Germline V gene data show CDR1 as MNHEY and CDR2 as SMNVEV (reference sequence). This CDR3 contains 14 residues. The ends lost 8 bases at V and 5 bases at J; junction bases unmatched: 6.

The chain recombines TRBV9 with TRBJ1-1, with no clear D. The germline V gene has CDR1 SGDLS and CDR2 YYNGEE. Trimming removed 0 bases from V and 1 base from J, with 7 bases in between. The CDR3 runs to 14 residues. The CDR3 DNA follows: TGTGCCAGCAGCGTAGTGGGCACGAACACTGAAGCTTTCTTT. This encodes CASSVVGTNTEAFF.

This chain links TRBV5-1 with TRBJ2-7, with no clear D. From germline, CDR1 is SGHRS and CDR2 YFSETQ. The CDR3 is made up of 14 amino acids. V lost 0 bases to trimming and J lost 3 bases, with 10 bases between them. CDR3 DNA: TGCGCCAGCAGCTTGGGGGCAGGCTTCTACGAGCAGTACTTC. This codes for CASSLGAGFYEQYF.

This clone appeared a single time. This chain uses TRBV15 with TRBJ1-4; weak D call: TRBD1 (5 bases). This CDR3 has 16 residues. With 0 bases removed from V and 7 bases from J, the gap between germline ends came to 15 bases. Germline V gene data show CDR1 as LNHNV and CDR2 as YYDKDF (reference sequence). The CDR3 protein is CATSRDYVGASEKLFF. The DNA for the CDR3 is TGTGCCACCAGCAGAGATTATGTTGGGGCCAGTGAAAAACTGTTTTTT. The full variable domain, in which reference TRBV15 and TRBJ1-4 provide the parts outside the CDR3, is DAMVIQNPRYQVTQFGKPVTLSCSQTLNHNVMYWYQQKSSQAPKLLFHYYDKDFNNEADTPDNFQSRRPNTSFCFLDIRSPGLGDTAMYLCATSRDYVGASEKLFFGSGTQLSVL.

The chain employs TRBV3-1 (or the pseudogene TRBV3-2) and TRBJ1-1, with D perhaps matching TRBD1 (5 bases). The CDR3 sequence is 13 residues long. Per the germline V gene, CDR1 is LGHDT and CDR2 is YNNKEL (reference sequence). The V gene lost 0 bases and the J gene lost 10 bases, with 12 bases spanning the gap. The chain's CDR3 is CASSQEEGAGAFF. CDR3 nucleotides: TGTGCCAGCAGCCAAGAAGAAGGGGCCGGAGCTTTCTTT.

V usage is TRBV25-1 and J usage is TRBJ1-3; D is undetermined. Looked up from germline, CDR1 is MGHDK and CDR2 is SYGVNS. V was shortened by 3 bases and J by 0 bases, with 6 bases between the two germline ends. The CDR3 has 14 residues. This chain's CDR3 is CASSEESSGNTIYF. The CDR3 DNA sequence: TGTGCCAGCAGTGAGGAGAGCTCTGGAAACACCATATATTTT.

V and J are TRBV27 and TRBJ1-4, with no clear D. The germline gives CDR1 MNHEY, CDR2 SMNVEV (reference sequence). The ends were cut back, 2 bases at V and 7 bases at J, with 14 bases in the middle. The CDR3 contains 15 residues. CDR3 residues: CASSLRGLGSEKLFF. The CDR3, as DNA: TGTGCCAGCAGTTTACGGGGTTTAGGTAGTGAAAAACTGTTTTTT.

The chain is built from TRBV6-5 and TRBJ1-5, with D perhaps TRBD1 (5 bases). Germline CDR1 reads MNHEY; CDR2 reads SVGAGI. Trimming pared 4 bases from V and 4 bases from J, leaving 8 bases between. The CDR3 extends over 13 amino acids. The CDR3 region is CASSLTVNQPQHF. CDR3 bases: TGTGCCAGCAGTTTGACAGTTAATCAGCCCCAGCATTTT.